A selection of T cell receptor beta chains follows, all from one sample in a study of blood T cell repertoires in COVID-19. Sequenced by immunoSEQ multiplex PCR; TCRdb stores in-frame clones only, minus some. Counted here are roughly 250,000 clones, 85% to 90% occurring once; the ten biggest clones make up over 2%. Sequencing input: PBMCs or T cells enriched from blood (not recorded which). These receptors all stem from a woman younger than 30 who had recovered from COVID-19. Each CDR3 is given with its conserved first and last residue. The D gene is left open where the match is weak. Clone size appears in some rows only: once, few, many, or a class for an expanded clone.

D gene: TRBD1
J gene: TRBJ1-1
clone size: few
V gene: TRBV2
CDR3 protein: CASRESQGAGRAFF
CDR3 DNA: TGTGCCAGCAGAGAATCCCAGGGGGCAGGTAGAGCTTTCTTT

D gene: .
J gene: TRBJ1-2
clone size: .
V gene: TRBV2
CDR3 protein: CASRQENYGYTF
CDR3 DNA: TGTGCCAGCAGGCAGGAAAACTATGGCTACACCTTC

D gene: TRBD1
J gene: TRBJ1-1
clone size: .
V gene: TRBV18
CDR3 protein: CASSPQGQSMNTEAFF
CDR3 DNA: TGTGCCAGCTCACCCCAGGGACAGTCCATGAACACTGAAGCTTTCTTT

D gene: .
J gene: TRBJ1-2
clone size: .
V gene: TRBV28
CDR3 protein: CASSFSGTDGYTF
CDR3 DNA: TGTGCCAGCAGTTTTTCAGGTACGGATGGCTACACCTTC

D gene: .
J gene: TRBJ2-7
clone size: few
V gene: TRBV2
CDR3 protein: CASSDSLAPYEQYF
CDR3 DNA: TGTGCCAGCAGTGATAGTTTAGCGCCCTACGAGCAGTACTTC

D gene: TRBD1
J gene: TRBJ2-1
clone size: .
V gene: TRBV5-1
CDR3 protein: CASSTSTGAYNEQFF
CDR3 DNA: TGCGCCAGCAGCACATCGACAGGGGCCTACAATGAGCAGTTCTTC

D gene: TRBD1
J gene: TRBJ2-2
clone size: .
V gene: TRBV2
CDR3 protein: CASRGQSSNTGELFF
CDR3 DNA: TGTGCCAGCAGGGGACAGTCATCGAACACCGGGGAGCTGTTTTTT

D gene: TRBD1
J gene: TRBJ2-1
clone size: .
V gene: TRBV15
CDR3 protein: CATSRSQGPYNEQFF
CDR3 DNA: TGTGCCACCAGCAGATCACAGGGGCCCTACAATGAGCAGTTCTTC

D gene: .
J gene: TRBJ2-1
clone size: .
V gene: TRBV7-2
CDR3 protein: CASSPGSGLDEQFF
CDR3 DNA: TGTGCCAGCAGCCCCGGCTCGGGTTTAGATGAGCAGTTCTTC

D gene: TRBD1
J gene: TRBJ1-3
clone size: .
V gene: TRBV6-5
CDR3 protein: CASSVTGGAGNTIYF
CDR3 DNA: TGTGCCAGCAGCGTTACAGGGGGCGCCGGAAACACCATATATTTT

D gene: TRBD2
J gene: TRBJ2-1
clone size: .
V gene: TRBV10-3
CDR3 protein: CAISGQGAGGYNEQFF
CDR3 DNA: TGTGCCATCAGTGGACAAGGGGCGGGGGGATACAATGAGCAGTTCTTC

D gene: .
J gene: TRBJ2-3
clone size: .
V gene: TRBV5-4
CDR3 protein: CASSLWAIDTQYF
CDR3 DNA: TGTGCCAGCAGCTTGTGGGCAATAGATACGCAGTATTTT

D gene: TRBD1
J gene: TRBJ2-7
clone size: .
V gene: TRBV5-6
CDR3 protein: CASSMTGNEQYF
CDR3 DNA: TGTGCCAGCAGCATGACAGGGAACGAGCAGTACTTC

D gene: TRBD2
J gene: TRBJ2-3
clone size: .
V gene: TRBV14
CDR3 protein: CASSPTSVGDTQYF
CDR3 DNA: TGTGCCAGCAGCCCGACTAGCGTCGGAGATACGCAGTATTTT

D gene: .
J gene: TRBJ1-2
clone size: .
V gene: TRBV2
CDR3 protein: CASSVGRGYGYTF
CDR3 DNA: TGTGCCAGCAGTGTCGGCAGGGGCTATGGCTACACCTTC

D gene: TRBD1
J gene: TRBJ2-7
clone size: .
V gene: TRBV27
CDR3 protein: CASSHRGSSYEQYF
CDR3 DNA: TGTGCCAGCAGCCACAGGGGGAGCTCCTACGAGCAGTACTTC

D gene: TRBD2
J gene: TRBJ2-5
clone size: .
V gene: TRBV4-2
CDR3 protein: CASSQGGLAGEETQYF
CDR3 DNA: TGTGCCAGCAGCCAAGGGGGGCTAGCGGGGGAAGAGACCCAGTACTTC

D gene: .
J gene: TRBJ1-1
clone size: .
V gene: TRBV5-4
CDR3 protein: CASSLFQGRVNTEAFF
CDR3 DNA: TGTGCCAGCAGCCTTTTTCAGGGGAGGGTTAACACTGAAGCTTTCTTT

D gene: TRBD2
J gene: TRBJ2-5
clone size: .
V gene: TRBV5-8
CDR3 protein: CASSLNTGGQETQYF
CDR3 DNA: TGTGCCAGCAGCTTAAATACCGGGGGGCAAGAGACCCAGTACTTC

D gene: .
J gene: TRBJ1-3
clone size: .
V gene: TRBV12-3/TRBV12-4
CDR3 protein: CASSPAVGNTIYF
CDR3 DNA: TGTGCCAGCAGTCCAGCGGTCGGAAACACCATATATTTT

D gene: .
J gene: TRBJ1-2
clone size: .
V gene: TRBV28
CDR3 protein: CASMGGDYGYTF
CDR3 DNA: TGTGCCAGTATGGGGGGGGACTATGGCTACACCTTC

D gene: .
J gene: TRBJ1-6
clone size: many
V gene: TRBV29-1
CDR3 protein: CSGGGGGNSPLHF
CDR3 DNA: TGCAGCGGTGGGGGAGGGGGGAATTCACCCCTCCACTTT

D gene: TRBD1
J gene: TRBJ2-3
clone size: .
V gene: TRBV3-1/TRBV3-2
CDR3 protein: CASSLEDRETDTQYF
CDR3 DNA: TGTGCCAGCAGCCTTGAGGACAGGGAAACAGATACGCAGTATTTT

D gene: TRBD1
J gene: TRBJ1-4
clone size: .
V gene: TRBV18
CDR3 protein: CASSPPGQGSVGEKLFF
CDR3 DNA: TGTGCCAGCTCACCGCCGGGACAGGGGTCGGTAGGGGAAAAACTGTTTTTT

D gene: .
J gene: TRBJ2-3
clone size: .
V gene: TRBV10-3
CDR3 protein: CAISEAGSTDTQYF
CDR3 DNA: TGTGCCATCAGTGAGGCGGGGAGCACAGATACGCAGTATTTT

D gene: .
J gene: TRBJ1-1
clone size: .
V gene: TRBV28
CDR3 protein: CASSPPGRGNTEAFF
CDR3 DNA: TGTGCCAGCAGCCCACCTGGGAGGGGGAACACTGAAGCTTTCTTT

D gene: .
J gene: TRBJ2-5
clone size: .
V gene: TRBV19
CDR3 protein: CASSIGGEIQETQYF
CDR3 DNA: TGTGCCAGTAGTATTGGCGGGGAGATCCAAGAGACCCAGTACTTC

D gene: .
J gene: TRBJ2-1
clone size: once
V gene: TRBV5-1
CDR3 protein: CASSVSAVNLEYNQQFF
CDR3 DNA: TGCGCCAGCAGTGTTTCGGCGGTTAACCTCGAATACAATCAGCAGTTCTTC

D gene: TRBD1
J gene: TRBJ2-7
clone size: few
V gene: TRBV2
CDR3 protein: CASTPGTGDSYEQYF
CDR3 DNA: TGTGCCAGCACCCCCGGGACAGGGGACTCCTACGAGCAGTACTTC

D gene: TRBD2
J gene: TRBJ2-5
clone size: .
V gene: TRBV18
CDR3 protein: CASSPASGGQETQYF
CDR3 DNA: TGTGCCAGCTCACCCGCTAGCGGGGGCCAAGAGACCCAGTACTTC

D gene: .
J gene: TRBJ1-4
clone size: .
V gene: TRBV27
CDR3 protein: CASSLSLHAGEHIRNEKLFF
CDR3 DNA: TGTGCCAGCAGTTTATCGTTACACGCAGGGGAACATATACGAAATGAAAAACTGTTTTTT